The 30 T cell receptor beta chains below were found in one sample sequenced in a study of identical twins. TCRdb called the 5' RACE reads again in MiXCR, with one record for every CDR3 protein. This table holds around 220,000 distinct CDR3 sequences, about 11% found once. The sample was memory T cells sorted from blood. These receptors were obtained from a man in his forties or fifties in good health.

This clonotype was observed many times. The J gene is TRBJ2-7, the V gene TRBV29-1; D is perhaps TRBD2 (7 bases). Trimming took off 0 bases at V and 2 bases at J, with 17 bases between the two ends. Germline V CDR1 and CDR2: SQVTM, ANQGSEA. There are 16 residues in the CDR3. CDR3 protein: CSVEDVGGQSPYEQYF. The CDR3, as DNA: TGCAGCGTTGAAGATGTCGGGGGGCAATCCCCCTACGAGCAGTACTTC.

The table lists this clonotype with a few counts. The V gene is TRBV4-3, the J gene TRBJ2-6; 8 bases map to TRBD1. Per the germline V gene, CDR1 is LGHNA and CDR2 is YSLEER. Trimming at V came to 3 bases and at J to 0 bases, leaving 10 bases not matched to a gene. The CDR3 length is 19 residues. CDR3 nucleotide sequence: TGCGCCAGCAGCCACCTACAGGACAGGGTCCACTCTGGGGCCAACGTCCTGACTTTC. This gives the protein CASSHLQDRVHSGANVLTF.

This clonotype showed up just a few times. V gene TRBV5-1 combines with J gene TRBJ1-2, with a possible D match to TRBD1 (5 bases). This CDR3 region has 12 residues. Deletions cut 4 bases from V and 5 bases from J, with 9 bases between. Germline assignment: CDR1 SGHRS and CDR2 YFSETQ. This CDR3 is CASSPGEYGYTF. Here the CDR3 DNA reads TGCGCCAGCAGCCCGGGGGAATATGGCTACACCTTC.

This clonotype appeared many times. The chain uses TRBV6-5 and TRBJ1-4, with 7 nucleotides matching TRBD1. V was clipped by 10 bases and J by 5 bases; unmatched bases: 4. The CDR3 loop spans 12 amino acids. The germline V gene has CDR1 MNHEY and CDR2 SVGAGI. The CDR3 reads CATTTGNEKLFF. The CDR3 DNA follows: TGTGCCACTACGACAGGGAATGAAAAACTGTTTTTT.

The sample holds many counts of this clonotype. This chain uses TRBV20-1 with TRBJ1-1; TRBD1 agrees at 7 bases. J gave up 5 bases and V 3 bases, and 12 bases lay outside the gene matches. CDR1 is DFQATT and CDR2 is SNEGSKA in the germline V gene (reference sequence). This CDR3 spans 15 amino acids. In DNA form, the CDR3 reads TGCAGTGCTAGGGACCTAGACAGGGCAAGGACTGAAGCTTTCTTT. This encodes CSARDLDRARTEAFF.

This chain joins TRBV6-1 and TRBJ2-3, with D possibly being TRBD1 or TRBD2 (5 bases each). Trimming pared 0 bases from V and 6 bases from J, leaving 10 bases between. The germline V gene encodes CDR1 MNHNS and CDR2 SASEGT. CDR3 length: 14 residues. The CDR3 coding sequence is TGTGCCAGCAGTGAAGCGGGAGCAGGGGATACGCAGTATTTT. Translation: CASSEAGAGDTQYF.

V usage is TRBV6-2 or TRBV6-3 and J usage is TRBJ2-7, with 9 nucleotides matching TRBD1. Looked up from germline, CDR1 is MNHEY and CDR2 is SVGEGT. Losses at the gene ends were 6 bases for V and 6 bases for J; bases not matched to a gene: 12. The CDR3 totals 15 residues. Here the CDR3 DNA reads TGTGCCAGCAGAACAACCGGGACAGGGTTCTTCGAGCAGTACTTC. Protein sequence: CASRTTGTGFFEQYF.

In its sample, this clonotype was seen a few times. The chain links TRBV30 to TRBJ2-7; TRBD1 aligns across 9 bases. This CDR3 contains 13 residues. The germline V gene has CDR1 GTSNPN and CDR2 SVGIG (reference sequence). The ends lost 5 bases at V and 3 bases at J; junction bases unmatched: 5. CDR3 in DNA: TGTGCCTGGGGGGGGACAGGGATCTACGAGCAGTACTTC. Translating gives CAWGGTGIYEQYF.

This clonotype was counted ten times or more. The chain uses TRBV6-5 and TRBJ2-7; TRBD1 agrees at 8 bases. Germline V CDR1 and CDR2: MNHEY, SVGAGI. Trimming took 2 bases from V and 4 from J; bases not matched to a gene: 7. The length of the CDR3 is 15 residues. CDR3 region: CASSYRTGKGYEQYF. DNA of the CDR3: TGTGCCAGCAGTTACCGGACAGGGAAGGGGTACGAGCAGTACTTC.

This clonotype was counted at least ten times. CDR3 sequence (DNA): TGTGCCACCAGTGATGCCGGGACAGGAACCGAAGAGACCCAGTACTTC. This codes for CATSDAGTGTEETQYF. V is TRBV24-1 and J is TRBJ2-5, with TRBD1 identical over 8 bases. The CDR3 runs 16 residues. Germline V CDR1 and CDR2: KGHDR, SFDVKD. With 3 bases clipped from V and 3 bases from J, the junction kept 8 bases outside the gene matches.

This clonotype was detected ten times or more. The chain recombines TRBV9 with TRBJ2-1; TRBD2 aligns across 7 bases. In germline, CDR1 is SGDLS, CDR2 YYNGEE. V trimming: 0 bases; J trimming: 3 bases; junction bases outside the gene matches: 6. The CDR3 is 16 residues long. CDR3 amino acids: CASSVDPAGSYNEQFF. The CDR3 nucleotides read TGTGCCAGCAGCGTAGACCCAGCGGGGAGCTACAATGAGCAGTTCTTC.

This rearrangement joins TRBV4-3 to TRBJ1-2, with a possible D match to TRBD1 (6 bases). Germline V gives CDR1 LGHNA, CDR2 YSLEER. The CDR3 spans 16 residues. Trimming shortened V by 3 bases and J by 4 bases, and 18 bases separated the two germline ends. The CDR3 sequence: CASSQEGVPGAYGYTF. The DNA of the CDR3 is TGCGCCAGCAGCCAGGAAGGTGTTCCAGGGGCCTATGGCTACACCTTC.

As regards this clonotype: A much larger clonotype is one base distant, so this may be a read error. The rearrangement joins TRBV19 to TRBJ2-3, with 7 positions matching TRBD1. Germline-derived CDR1 and CDR2 are LNHDA and SQIVND (reference sequence). V lost 8 bases and J lost 1; bases outside the gene matches: 12. The CDR3 has 16 residues. The chain's CDR3 is CASGRGDRVGTDTQYF. CDR3 bases: TGTGCCAGTGGTAGAGGAGACAGGGTTGGCACAGATACGCAGTATTTT.

This clonotype turned up a few times. The chain links TRBV7-2 to TRBJ1-1; 7 bases map to TRBD1. Germline-derived CDR1 and CDR2 are SGHTA and FQGNSA. The CDR3 has 14 residues. J gave up 4 bases and V 4 bases, and 6 bases lay outside the gene matches. CDR3 residues: CASSSMTGFTEAFF. In DNA form, the CDR3 reads TGTGCCAGCAGCTCTATGACAGGGTTCACTGAAGCTTTCTTT.

The chain combines TRBV11-2 with TRBJ2-4; D is unresolved. V lost 5 bases to trimming and J lost 0 bases, with 17 bases between them. This CDR3 spans 17 amino acids. Germline V gene data show CDR1 as SGHAT and CDR2 as FQNNGV. In DNA, the CDR3 is TGTGCCAGCAGCCTGACTGGGGATATGCTAGCCAAAAACATTCAGTACTTC. Translated, it gives CASSLTGDMLAKNIQYF.

This clonotype was seen only a few times. The genes are TRBV14 and TRBJ2-5; no definite D call. The CDR3 totals 12 residues. The ends were cut back, 1 base at V and 6 bases at J, with 6 bases in the middle. The germline V gene encodes CDR1 SGHDN and CDR2 FVKESK. The chain's CDR3 is CASSQVSKTQYF. The CDR3 DNA reads as TGTGCCAGCAGCCAAGTTTCAAAGACCCAGTACTTC.

The V gene is TRBV18, the J gene TRBJ2-5; D might be TRBD2 (6 bases). Germline assignment: CDR1 KGHSH and CDR2 LQKENI. Trimming took 2 bases from V and 1 from J, leaving 8 bases between them. The CDR3 has 14 residues. CDR3 residues: CASSPFGSQETQYF. CDR3 in DNA: TGTGCCAGCTCACCATTCGGGAGCCAAGAGACCCAGTACTTC.

The DNA of the CDR3 is TGTGCCAGCAGCCCCGGTGGTAGCCGAAGGGATACGCAGTATTTT. Translated: CASSPGGSRRDTQYF. The J gene is TRBJ2-3, the V gene TRBV11-1; D remains ambiguous. Per germline, CDR1 SGHAT and CDR2 FQDESV (reference sequence). V was pared by 5 bases and J by 6 bases, with 18 bases between. This CDR3 contains 15 residues.

The CDR3 DNA reads TGTGCCAGCAGCTCCAGGACAGGGTCCGGGGAGCTGTTTTTT. Encoded protein: CASSSRTGSGELFF. The genes are TRBV7-8 and TRBJ2-2, with TRBD1 matching over 8 bases. The CDR3 consists of 14 residues. In germline, CDR1 is SGHVS, CDR2 FQNEAQ. V lost 4 bases to trimming and J lost 6 bases; unmatched junction nucleotides: 4.

The V gene is TRBV7-9, the J gene TRBJ1-1, with D maybe TRBD1 (5 bases). Germline CDR1 is SEHNR and CDR2 is FQNEAQ (reference sequence). The V and J ends lost 2 bases and 1 base respectively, with 8 bases between them. The CDR3 extends over 14 amino acids. The CDR3 region is CASSLPGPNTEAFF. CDR3 nucleotides: TGTGCCAGCAGCTTACCAGGGCCGAACACTGAAGCTTTCTTT.

Ten or more counts support this clonotype. The genes are TRBV29-1 and TRBJ1-2; a weak D match, TRBD1 (5 bases). The CDR3 consists of 13 residues. Trimming shortened V by 7 bases and J by 4 bases, and 16 bases separated the two germline ends. Germline CDR1 is SQVTM and CDR2 is ANQGSEA. CDR3 region: CSASPSGRYGYTF. Written as DNA, the CDR3 is TGCAGCGCTTCCCCATCGGGACGCTATGGCTACACCTTC. The whole variable domain, filled in from reference TRBV29-1 and TRBJ1-2, reads SAVISQKPSRDICQRGTSLTIQCQVDSQVTMMFWYRQQPGQSLTLIATANQGSEATYESGFVIDKFPISRPNLTFSTLTVSNMSPEDSSIYLCSASPSGRYGYTFGSGTRLTVV.

This clonotype appeared a few times. The gene calls are TRBV7-2 and TRBJ2-1; D gene ambiguous. The CDR3 extends over 14 amino acids. With 1 base removed from V and 6 bases from J, the gap between germline ends came to 10 bases. Germline-derived CDR1 and CDR2 are SGHTA and FQGNSA. DNA of the CDR3: TGTGCCAGCAGCTTAGATCGGCAGTTCAATGAGCAGTTCTTC. Translating gives CASSLDRQFNEQFF.

This clonotype has ten or more counts. The chain is built from TRBV4-1 and TRBJ2-1, with a tentative D call TRBD2 (5 bases). V gave up 0 bases and J gave up 10 bases, with 13 bases separating them. The CDR3 runs to 14 residues. Germline CDR1 reads MGHRA; CDR2 reads YSYEKL. The CDR3 region is CASSQDSGNLEQFF. The CDR3 nucleotides are TGCGCCAGCAGCCAAGATTCCGGGAATCTCGAGCAGTTCTTC.

This clonotype was found many times. J is TRBJ2-1 and V is TRBV5-1, with D uncertain. This CDR3 region has 13 residues. Trimming took off 0 bases at V and 4 bases at J, with 5 bases between the two ends. Germline CDR1 reads SGHRS; CDR2 reads YFSETQ. The CDR3 region has the DNA TGCGCCAGCAGCTTGGACTATTACAATGAGCAGTTCTTC. Protein sequence: CASSLDYYNEQFF.

This clonotype appeared many times. The chain recombines TRBV20-1 with TRBJ2-1, with 9 bases identical to TRBD1. Losses at the gene ends were 6 bases for V and 6 bases for J; bases not matched to a gene: 12. This CDR3 has 15 residues. Germline V lookup: CDR1 DFQATT, CDR2 SNEGSKA (reference sequence). The CDR3 loop is CSAVAPGQGTNEQFF. DNA for the CDR3: TGCAGTGCCGTCGCTCCGGGACAGGGTACCAATGAGCAGTTCTTC.

The chain employs TRBV4-3 and TRBJ1-2, with 9 positions matching TRBD1. The CDR3 is made up of 15 amino acids. From germline, CDR1 is LGHNA and CDR2 YSLEER. The ends lost 0 bases at V and 6 bases at J; junction bases unmatched: 5. The CDR3 DNA follows: TGCGCCAGCAGCCAAGATTACAGGGGGCAGAATGGCTACACCTTC. It encodes CASSQDYRGQNGYTF.

V is TRBV28 and J is TRBJ2-1; 9 bases agree with TRBD2. This CDR3 has 13 amino acids. Trimming cost V 10 bases and J 3 bases; bases outside gene matches: 4. Germline V lookup: CDR1 MDHEN, CDR2 SYDVKM. CDR3 sequence: CATLAGNYNEQFF. The CDR3 region has the DNA TGTGCCACCCTAGCGGGGAACTACAATGAGCAGTTCTTC.

This clonotype was seen repeatedly, ten times or more. The rearrangement joins TRBV11-2 to TRBJ1-6; D is ambiguous. Germline V gives CDR1 SGHAT, CDR2 FQNNGV. The ends were cut back, 0 bases at V and 7 bases at J, with 10 bases in the middle. The CDR3 has 15 residues. The CDR3 nucleotides read TGTGCCAGCAGCTTAGATTGGGGAATCAATTCACCCCTCCACTTT. It specifies CASSLDWGINSPLHF. Looking up the rest from reference TRBV11-2 and TRBJ1-6 gives the full variable domain: EAGVAQSPRYKIIEKRQSVAFWCNPISGHATLYWYQQILGQGPKLLIQFQNNGVVDDSQLPKDRFSAERLKGVDSTLKIQPAKLEDSAVYLCASSLDWGINSPLHFGNGTRLTVT.

The chain carries TRBV7-2 and TRBJ2-7; 7 bases align to TRBD1. In germline, CDR1 is SGHTA, CDR2 FQGNSA. The V and J ends lost 1 base and 3 bases, in that order; junction bases with no gene match: 6. The CDR3 consists of 15 residues. Written as DNA, the CDR3 is TGTGCCAGCAGCTTAGGATGGGCAGGGGGCTACGAGCAGTACTTC. Protein: CASSLGWAGGYEQYF.

This clonotype has ten or more counts. The chain links TRBV28 to TRBJ1-1; the D is unclear. V gave up 5 bases and J gave up 1 base, with 5 bases separating them. The germline V gene encodes CDR1 MDHEN and CDR2 SYDVKM. The CDR3 totals 12 residues. The CDR3 sequence: CASSHQNTEAFF. Written as DNA, the CDR3 is TGTGCCAGCAGTCATCAGAACACTGAAGCTTTCTTT.